This T cell receptor (beta chain) was recorded in a study of blood T cell repertoires in COVID-19. Study-wide background: Specimens from acute and convalescent COVID-19 originated in the United States, Italy and Spain.

Sequencing was performed with immunoSEQ multiplex PCR; in TCRdb, only in-frame clones are kept and a portion is missing. The sample records around 53,000 clones, roughly three quarters being singletons. Germline lookup yields CDR1 LGHNA and CDR2 YNFKEQ. V was trimmed by 1 base and J by 2 bases, leaving 15 bases between them. The CDR3 has 17 amino acids. This TCR derives from a man aged 50-59 years with active or convalescent COVID-19. The rearrangement joins TRBV4-2 to TRBJ1-5; D ambiguous. Source material: peripheral blood. The CDR3 sequence: CASSQVETRIGNQPQHF. CDR3 DNA: TGTGCCAGCAGCCAAGTCGAGACACGGATTGGCAATCAGCCCCAGCATTTT.